The sequence of this TCR beta chain was determined in a study of blood T cell repertoires in COVID-19. For the study at large: Some COVID-19 samples were acute and others convalescent; all came from the United States, Italy and Spain. The cDNA or gDNA used as material had been derived from T cells, B-cell-depleted T cells, or PBMCs.

As originally analysed: How many nucleated cells were present was estimated from reference gene primer amplification. Produced via immunoSEQ multiplex PCR; TCRdb's table is partial and in-frame only. That table furnishes V, J and clone size, whereas the DNA furnished D and trimming. The repertoire holds about 250,000 clones, with roughly 83% as singletons. CDR1 is SGHDN, CDR2 FVKESK, per germline. This CDR3 is 13 amino acids long. Trimming removed 8 bases at V and 4 bases at J, with 9 bases between. Seattle participants joined during active infection and were tracked over time. The sequence was obtained from a woman of 80 years or more with COVID-19, enrolled during active disease. J is TRBJ1-6 and V is TRBV14; D may be TRBD1 (5 bases). Sequencing was done on a sample of peripheral blood. This CDR3 is CASGPGYNSPLHF. In DNA form, the CDR3 reads TGTGCCAGCGGACCAGGGTATAATTCACCCCTCCACTTT. The full variable domain, in which reference TRBV14 and TRBJ1-6 provide the parts outside the CDR3, is EAGVTQFPSHSVIEKGQTVTLRCDPISGHDNLYWYRRVMGKEIKFLLHFVKESKQDESGMPNNRFLAERTGGTYSTLKVQPAELEDSGVYFCASGPGYNSPLHFGNGTRLTVT.